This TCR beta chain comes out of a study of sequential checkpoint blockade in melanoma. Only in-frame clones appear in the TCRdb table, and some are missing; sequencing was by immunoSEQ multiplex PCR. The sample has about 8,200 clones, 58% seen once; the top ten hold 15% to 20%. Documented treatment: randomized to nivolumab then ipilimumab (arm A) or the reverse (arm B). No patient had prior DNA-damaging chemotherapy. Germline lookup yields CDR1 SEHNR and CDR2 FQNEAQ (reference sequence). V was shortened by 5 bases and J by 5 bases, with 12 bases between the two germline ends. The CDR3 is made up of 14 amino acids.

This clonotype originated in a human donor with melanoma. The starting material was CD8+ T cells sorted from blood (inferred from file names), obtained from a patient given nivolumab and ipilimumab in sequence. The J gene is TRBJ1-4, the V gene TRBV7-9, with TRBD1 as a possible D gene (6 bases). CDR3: CASSNGQWNEKLFF. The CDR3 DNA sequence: TGTGCCAGCAGCAACGGACAGTGGAATGAAAAACTGTTTTTT.